This T cell receptor (beta chain) originates from a study of tumor-infiltrating lymphocytes in primary liver carcinoma. Both blood RNA, taken from unsorted whole blood, and germline DNA were extracted. A constant-region primer served to make TCR beta cDNA from approximately 490 ng total RNA. For TCR beta, libraries were produced by three nested multiplex PCR rounds using slightly modified ARM-PCR. Rounds one and two of PCR, each of around 11 cycles, were primed with TRBV1-TRBV30 forward primers and a C-beta reverse primer. Via MiXCR, TCRdb re-called the multiplex PCR reads, giving one row per CDR3 protein. The table has about 330,000 distinct CDR3 sequences, roughly two thirds seen once. The CDR3 is 18 residues long. The germline V gene encodes CDR1 MGHRA and CDR2 YSYEKL. With 1 base clipped from V and 6 bases from J, the junction kept 13 bases outside the gene matches.

Source material: peripheral blood. J is TRBJ2-1 and V is TRBV4-1; 9 bases are shared with TRBD2. This TCR came from a man in his forties or fifties with primary liver carcinoma and hepatitis B virus infection. The CDR3 DNA follows: TGCGCCAGCAGCCAAGGTGGTGACTTAGCGGGAGAGGGCAATGAGCAGTTCTTC. This gives the protein CASSQGGDLAGEGNEQFF.